This T cell receptor beta chain was sequenced in a study of neoadjuvant nivolumab and ipilimumab in lung cancer. Study-level points and caveats: TCR richness and clonality were higher in tumors than adjacent uninvolved lung. A small number of samples were TCR sequenced. Only two of four nivolumab-treated tumors gained richness and clonality by surgery.

On this clone: The target antigen is unknown.

Method: immunoSEQ multiplex PCR; TCRdb's copy keeps in-frame clones and lacks some. The table records tens of thousands of clones, around 89% of them present only once. The starting material was blood, obtained before neoadjuvant nivolumab, alone or with ipilimumab. This clonotype was obtained from an adult with non-small cell lung cancer. Some clones in this sample may be carry-over from other donors' samples.

CDR3 protein: CASRREYTQYF. The CDR3 DNA is TGTGCCAGCCGAAGGGAGTATACGCAGTATTTT. The chain is built from TRBV2 and TRBJ2-3; maybe TRBD2 (5 bases). From germline, CDR1 is SNHLY and CDR2 FYNNEI. V gave up 8 bases and J gave up 7 bases, with 10 bases separating them. The CDR3 spans 11 residues.